This TCR beta chain is drawn from a study of regulatory T cells in long-lasting Graves disease. About the research overall: Those with persistent Graves' disease had received antithyroid drugs for over 5 years with positive TSH receptor antibodies.

The authors built TCR beta libraries using iRepertoire HTBI primers and Arm-PCR of CDR3 regions. In TCRdb, the multiplex PCR reads were re-called with MiXCR into one record per CDR3 protein. The data show some 470,000 distinct CDR3 sequences, with roughly a fifth seen just once and roughly 7.7% held by the top ten. This clonotype was counted ten times or more. Antigen: not known. Findings of the study overall: Persistent disease samples used TRBV28, TRBJ1-2 and TRBJ2-5 preferentially.

Trimming removed 1 base at V and 6 bases at J, with 3 bases between. The CDR3 extends over 12 amino acids. Germline V lookup: CDR1 LGHDT, CDR2 YNNKEL (reference sequence). The time point here: persistent/refractory GD, antithyroid drugs over 5 years with positive TRAb. The authors made the TCR library using RNA they extracted from PBMCs. The authors diagnosed Graves' disease using American Thyroid Association guidelines. The material sequenced was peripheral blood mononuclear cells (PBMCs), taken when the disease was refractory, from a patient treated with antithyroid drugs. This chain connects TRBV3-1 to TRBJ2-2; D uncertain. The sequence was obtained from a female donor with Graves disease. DNA for the CDR3: TGTGCCAGCAGCCAAGTTTCCGGGGAGCTGTTTTTT. It translates to CASSQVSGELFF.